This is a list of T cell receptor beta chains from one sample in a study of shared clonotypes between healthy human individuals. The data were produced by immunoSEQ multiplex PCR, yet TCRdb's version contains in-frame clones alone and is incomplete. The data hold 300,000 or so clones, with roughly 70% observed a single time. The sequenced sample consisted of memory CD4+ T cells sorted from blood. These receptors were obtained from a man between 25 and 39 years old in good health. The CDR3 runs from the conserved cysteine through the conserved F or W. The order of the fields is V gene, D gene, J gene, clone size, CDR3 protein, CDR3 DNA. D genes are given only for firm matches. Clone sizes are given selectively: once, few, many, or a class where the clone is expanded.

TRBV10-1	NA	TRBJ2-5	NA	CASSELGRGQETQYF	TGCGCCAGCAGTGAGTTGGGCAGGGGTCAAGAGACCCAGTACTTC
TRBV7-9	NA	TRBJ2-3	once	CASSLGGGSDTQYF	TGTGCCAGCAGCTTAGGGGGTGGGTCAGATACGCAGTATTTT
TRBV18	NA	TRBJ2-1	few	CASSPSMSSYNEQFF	TGTGCCAGCTCACCGTCGATGAGCTCCTACAATGAGCAGTTCTTC
TRBV7-9	NA	TRBJ1-5	NA	CASSLARSGDSNQPQHF	TGTGCCAGCAGCTTAGCAAGGTCGGGAGATAGCAATCAGCCCCAGCATTTT
TRBV6-1	NA	TRBJ1-5	NA	CASSAGTDSNQPQHF	TGTGCCAGCAGCGCCGGGACCGATAGCAATCAGCCCCAGCATTTT
TRBV6-5	NA	TRBJ2-1	NA	CASSYAAGGSYEQFF	TGTGCCAGCAGTTACGCGGCAGGAGGAAGTTATGAGCAGTTCTTC
TRBV29-1	NA	TRBJ2-1	NA	CSVELGVGNEQFF	TGCAGCGTTGAACTAGGGGTAGGCAATGAGCAGTTCTTC
TRBV2	TRBD2	TRBJ2-6	NA	CASSEARLAGISGANVLTF	TGTGCCAGCAGTGAAGCGAGACTAGCGGGAATCTCTGGGGCCAACGTCCTGACTTTC
TRBV11-2	NA	TRBJ2-1	NA	CASSLGTLRVSLYNEQFF	TGTGCCAGCAGCTTAGGGACCCTCAGGGTCAGTCTTTACAATGAGCAGTTCTTC
TRBV28	NA	TRBJ2-7	NA	CASSALLLRGLSSYEQYF	TGTGCCAGCAGTGCTCTACTCCTCAGGGGCCTTAGCTCCTACGAGCAGTACTTC
TRBV6-6	NA	TRBJ2-7	NA	CASGETYEQYF	TGTGCCAGCGGGGAGACCTACGAGCAGTACTTC
TRBV12-5	NA	TRBJ2-3	NA	CASGLGSSETDTQYF	TGTGCTAGTGGTTTAGGCAGCTCGGAGACAGATACGCAGTATTTT
TRBV6-4	TRBD1	TRBJ2-1	NA	CASSPGQGYNEQFF	TGTGCCAGCAGTCCGGGACAGGGGTACAATGAGCAGTTCTTC
TRBV27	TRBD1	TRBJ2-2	NA	CASKIQGAPTGELFF	TGTGCCAGCAAAATACAGGGGGCGCCCACCGGGGAGCTGTTTTTT
TRBV5-5	TRBD2	TRBJ2-3	NA	CASSSEREVDTQYF	TGTGCCAGCAGCTCTGAGCGGGAGGTAGATACGCAGTATTTT
TRBV6-1	TRBD2	TRBJ2-2	NA	CASSALAGGSAGELFF	TGTGCCAGCAGTGCTCTAGCGGGAGGTTCTGCCGGGGAGCTGTTTTTT
TRBV27	NA	TRBJ2-1	NA	CASSGVGTPYNEQFF	TGTGCCAGCAGTGGGGTAGGGACACCGTACAATGAGCAGTTCTTC
TRBV4-2	NA	TRBJ2-7	NA	CASSQDLGVSYEQYF	TGTGCCAGCAGCCAAGATCTGGGGGTCTCCTACGAGCAGTACTTC
TRBV27	NA	TRBJ1-1	NA	CASSTWTAGNTEAFF	TGTGCCAGCAGTACCTGGACAGCGGGGAACACTGAAGCTTTCTTT
TRBV6-1	NA	TRBJ2-3	NA	CASSGRDTQYF	TGTGCCAGCAGTGGAAGGGATACGCAGTATTTT
TRBV18	NA	TRBJ2-3	NA	CASSPAGASTDTQYF	TGTGCCAGCTCACCGGCAGGGGCTAGCACAGATACGCAGTATTTT
TRBV27	TRBD1	TRBJ1-1	NA	CASSLLRQGVGTEAFF	TGTGCCAGCAGTTTGCTAAGACAGGGAGTGGGCACTGAAGCTTTCTTT
TRBV7-9	NA	TRBJ1-2	once	CASSLYGGNYGYTF	TGTGCCAGCAGCTTGTACGGGGGCAACTATGGCTACACCTTC
TRBV6-5	NA	TRBJ1-3	once	CASAPVSAGNTIYF	TGTGCCAGCGCCCCCGTCTCCGCTGGAAACACCATATATTTT
TRBV11-2	NA	TRBJ2-2	NA	CASSLGTLPTGELFF	TGTGCCAGCAGCTTAGGGACCCTGCCGACCGGGGAGCTGTTTTTT
TRBV19	NA	TRBJ2-1	NA	CASSIEGSYNEQFF	TGTGCCAGTAGTATCGAGGGGAGCTACAATGAGCAGTTCTTC
TRBV18	NA	TRBJ2-1	NA	CASSLVLGPNNEQFF	TGTGCCAGCTCACTAGTACTAGGGCCAAACAATGAGCAGTTCTTC
TRBV6-6	TRBD2	TRBJ2-3	NA	CASSSLPGTSVNTQYF	TGTGCCAGCAGTTCTCTCCCGGGGACTAGCGTAAATACGCAGTATTTT
TRBV19	NA	TRBJ2-7	NA	CASSPRTASSYEQYF	TGTGCCAGTAGTCCCAGGACAGCCAGCTCCTACGAGCAGTACTTC
TRBV5-1	NA	TRBJ1-4	once	CASSLEDGRYEKLFF	TGCGCCAGCAGCTTGGAGGATGGTCGTTATGAAAAACTGTTTTTT
TRBV5-1	TRBD1	TRBJ2-1	NA	CASSQGRDRGEQFF	TGCGCCAGCAGTCAGGGTAGAGACAGGGGTGAGCAGTTCTTC
TRBV10-1	NA	TRBJ2-1	NA	CASSLTGPSNEQFF	TGCGCCAGCAGTTTGACGGGGCCCAGCAATGAGCAGTTCTTC
TRBV29-1	NA	TRBJ1-2	once	CSVEDSRWAASGYGYTF	TGCAGCGTTGAAGACTCCCGATGGGCAGCGAGTGGCTATGGCTACACCTTC
TRBV7-2	TRBD2	TRBJ2-7	NA	CASSLVGTSGTGYEQYF	TGTGCCAGCAGCTTAGTAGGGACTAGCGGGACGGGTTACGAGCAGTACTTC
TRBV4-1	NA	TRBJ1-4	NA	CASSQVATAAGNEKLFF	TGCGCCAGCAGCCAAGTTGCCACGGCCGCGGGTAATGAAAAACTGTTTTTT
TRBV28	TRBD1	TRBJ1-5	NA	CASSRTGANQPQHF	TGTGCCAGCAGCAGGACAGGGGCCAATCAGCCCCAGCATTTT
TRBV7-9	NA	TRBJ2-7	NA	CASSLEQWAYEQYF	TGTGCCAGCAGCTTAGAGCAGTGGGCCTACGAGCAGTACTTC
TRBV7-9	TRBD1	TRBJ1-5	NA	CASSRTGADNQPQHF	TGTGCCAGCAGCAGGACAGGGGCCGATAATCAGCCCCAGCATTTT
TRBV7-9	TRBD1	TRBJ2-1	few	CASSFGDRLGRDEQFF	TGTGCCAGCAGCTTCGGGGACAGGCTGGGGCGTGATGAGCAGTTCTTC
TRBV7-2	TRBD1	TRBJ1-2	NA	CASSYGTVYGYTF	TGTGCCAGCAGCTACGGGACAGTATATGGCTACACCTTC
TRBV2	TRBD1	TRBJ2-3	NA	CASGDSGTDTQYF	TGTGCCAGCGGGGACAGCGGCACAGATACGCAGTATTTT
TRBV2	TRBD2	TRBJ2-1	NA	CASSGTSGSNEQFF	TGTGCCAGCAGTGGGACTAGCGGGAGCAATGAGCAGTTCTTC
TRBV5-5	TRBD1	TRBJ2-7	NA	CASSFSGGGYEQYF	TGTGCCAGCAGCTTTTCAGGGGGCGGGTACGAGCAGTACTTC
TRBV10-2	NA	TRBJ1-4	NA	CASSDRGRGEKLFF	TGCGCCAGCAGTGATCGGGGACGGGGTGAAAAACTGTTTTTT
TRBV19	TRBD1	TRBJ2-7	NA	CASRGTGIYEQYF	TGTGCCAGTAGAGGGACAGGAATTTACGAGCAGTACTTC
TRBV19	NA	TRBJ2-5	many	CASSITARGAFQGIETQYF	TGTGCCAGTAGTATCACGGCCCGGGGGGCTTTCCAGGGTATAGAGACCCAGTACTTC
TRBV7-2	NA	TRBJ2-7	NA	CASSLVLDSLYEQYF	TGTGCCAGCAGCTTAGTGCTGGACTCGCTCTACGAGCAGTACTTC
TRBV29-1	NA	TRBJ2-1	many	CSVVWLANEQFF	TGCAGCGTTGTGTGGCTAGCGAATGAGCAGTTCTTC
TRBV9	NA	TRBJ1-1	once	CASSAHQLGGTEAFF	TGTGCCAGCAGCGCGCACCAGCTAGGGGGCACTGAAGCTTTCTTT
TRBV10-2	TRBD2	TRBJ2-1	NA	CASSELAGGNGEQFF	TGCGCCAGCAGTGAGCTAGCGGGAGGGAACGGTGAGCAGTTCTTC